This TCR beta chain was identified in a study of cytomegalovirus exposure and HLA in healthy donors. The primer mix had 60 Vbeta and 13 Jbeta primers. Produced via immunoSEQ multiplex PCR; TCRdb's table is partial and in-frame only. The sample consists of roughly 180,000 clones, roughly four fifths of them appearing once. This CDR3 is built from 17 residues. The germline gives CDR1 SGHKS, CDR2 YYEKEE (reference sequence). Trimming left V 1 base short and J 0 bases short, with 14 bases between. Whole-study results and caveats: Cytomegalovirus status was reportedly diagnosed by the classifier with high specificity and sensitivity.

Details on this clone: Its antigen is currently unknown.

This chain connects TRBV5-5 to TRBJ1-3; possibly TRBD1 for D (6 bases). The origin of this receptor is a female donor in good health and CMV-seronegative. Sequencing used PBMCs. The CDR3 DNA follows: TGTGCCAGCAGCTTGTTCGGGAAAGGGGGCTCTGGAAACACCATATATTTT. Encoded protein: CASSLFGKGGSGNTIYF.